This T cell receptor beta chain emerged from a study of blood T cell repertoires in COVID-19. Study-wide background: The samples span acute and convalescent COVID-19 from the United States, Italy and Spain.

Sequencing was performed with immunoSEQ multiplex PCR; in TCRdb, only in-frame clones are kept and a portion is missing. The table shows 110,000 or so clones, with roughly 80% occurring only once. The germline V gene encodes CDR1 MDHEN and CDR2 SYDVKM. The ends lost 6 bases at V and 9 bases at J; junction bases unmatched: 9. The CDR3 contains 13 residues. This TCR came from a man in his fifties or sixties with acute or convalescent COVID-19. This chain connects TRBV28 to TRBJ1-1, with 8 bases that match TRBD1. The sample comprised peripheral blood. CDR3 region: CASRPPGQGKAFF. CDR3 bases: TGTGCCAGCAGACCCCCCGGACAGGGAAAAGCTTTCTTT.